What follows is one T cell receptor (beta chain) and its context. The CDR3 is 14 residues long. Germline assignment: CDR1 ENHRY and CDR2 SYGVKD. With 10 bases removed from V and 7 bases from J, the gap between germline ends came to 20 bases. It was patients with CD8+CD57+ cell expansion by flow cytometry who were chosen for sequencing. Patients were untreated when blood was sampled. The data belong to a study of CD8+CD57+ T cells in acquired aplastic anemia. Overall study context: Sorted CD4+ plus CD8+ cells gave DNA averaging about 3 ug.

Genomic DNA was employed as the template in profiling TCR beta VDJ and CDR3. TCRdb re-called the reads through MiXCR, storing one row per CDR3 protein. The table lists 200,000 to 300,000 distinct CDR3 sequences, around 45% of them singletons. The origin of this receptor is a human donor with aplastic anemia. The rearrangement uses TRBV10-3 and TRBJ1-5; unclear D gene. Sequencing used sorted CD4+, CD8+, or CD8+CD57+ T cells (not recorded which) from PBMCs. The CDR3 spells CATQFIDPWQPQHF. DNA for the CDR3: TGTGCCACGCAGTTTATCGACCCTTGGCAGCCCCAGCATTTT.